Listed here are 27 T cell receptor beta chains from one sample, sequenced in a study of cytomegalovirus exposure and HLA in healthy donors. Vbeta (60) and Jbeta (13) primers were used in the PCR. TCRdb keeps only in-frame clones here, not all; method: immunoSEQ multiplex PCR. The sample contains approximately 190,000 clones, 82% of which appear only once. Sequenced input: PBMCs. The receptors come from a boy aged 2 to 9 in good health and CMV-seronegative.

The chain combines TRBV5-1 with TRBJ2-7; the match to TRBD2 covers 10 bases. The V segment lost 2 bases and the J segment 4 bases; nucleotides outside the gene matches: 3. CDR1 and CDR2 (germline): SGHRS, YFSETQ. This CDR3 spans 14 amino acids. In DNA form, the CDR3 reads TGCGCCAGCAGCTTAAGCGGGGGGGTTTACGAGCAGTACTTC. This codes for CASSLSGGVYEQYF.

Points on this clone: Other nucleotide sequences from this sample produce the same CDR3. The V gene is TRBV7-2, the J gene TRBJ2-7; tentatively, D is TRBD1 (5 bases). Deletions cut 5 bases from V and 0 bases from J, with 8 bases between. Germline V lookup: CDR1 SGHTA, CDR2 FQGNSA. The CDR3 length is 13 residues. Here the CDR3 DNA reads TGTGCCAGCAGCCGCGGACACTCCTACGAGCAGTACTTC. Its protein is CASSRGHSYEQYF.

The rearrangement joins TRBV7-9 to TRBJ2-5, with D possibly being TRBD1 (6 bases). Per germline, CDR1 SEHNR and CDR2 FQNEAQ (reference sequence). The CDR3 length is 14 residues. V was clipped by 1 base and J by 1 base, with 7 bases between them. The CDR3 region has the DNA TGTGCCAGCAGCTTAGGAGGGGGCCAAGAGACCCAGTACTTC. Amino acid sequence: CASSLGGGQETQYF. The variable domain in full, completed from reference TRBV7-9 and TRBJ2-5, reads DTGVSQNPRHKITKRGQNVTFRCDPISEHNRLYWYRQTLGQGPEFLTYFQNEAQLEKSRLLSDRFSAERPKGSFSTLEIQRTEQGDSAMYLCASSLGGGQETQYFGPGTRLLVL.

The V gene is TRBV28, the J gene TRBJ1-1; D unresolved. The CDR3 loop spans 12 amino acids. Trimming cost V 6 bases and J 5 bases, with 10 bases left between them. Germline V CDR1 and CDR2: MDHEN, SYDVKM. CDR3 coding DNA: TGTGCCAGCAGGGAAGAGAGGACTGAAGCTTTCTTT. Translating gives CASREERTEAFF.

This rearrangement joins TRBV29-1 to TRBJ1-6, with 8 positions matching TRBD1. Germline V CDR1 and CDR2: SQVTM, ANQGSEA. Germline trimming cut 7 bases from V and 6 bases from J; bases unmatched to any gene: 5. The CDR3 is made up of 13 amino acids. The DNA for the CDR3 is TGCAGCGCCCGGACAGGGCTTAATTCACCCCTCCACTTT. Protein: CSARTGLNSPLHF.

V is TRBV5-1 and J is TRBJ2-3, with D hard to call. With 0 bases removed from V and 5 bases from J, the gap between germline ends came to 10 bases. CDR3 length equals 14 residues. The germline V gene has CDR1 SGHRS and CDR2 YFSETQ. CDR3 nucleotide sequence: TGCGCCAGCAGCTTGGTAGTGTCGGTAGATACGCAGTATTTT. As protein: CASSLVVSVDTQYF.

The rearrangement uses TRBV5-1 and TRBJ1-1; 9 bases are shared with TRBD1. CDR1 SGHRS and CDR2 YFSETQ come from the germline V gene. With V trimmed by 2 bases and J by 1 base, 3 bases remained unmatched. This CDR3 is built from 15 residues. The CDR3 DNA reads TGCGCCAGCAGCTTTGCGGGACAGGGGAACACTGAAGCTTTCTTT. Translating it yields CASSFAGQGNTEAFF. The full variable domain, rest sourced from reference TRBV5-1 and TRBJ1-1, is KAGVTQTPRYLIKTRGQQVTLSCSPISGHRSVSWYQQTPGQGLQFLFEYFSETQRNKGNFPGRFSGRQFSNSRSEMNVSTLELGDSALYLCASSFAGQGNTEAFFGQGTRLTVV.

The gene calls are TRBV5-4 and TRBJ1-5, with TRBD1 matching over 7 bases. The V segment lost 4 bases and the J segment 6 bases; nucleotides outside the gene matches: 7. The CDR3 extends over 14 amino acids. Per germline, CDR1 SGHNT and CDR2 YYREEE (reference sequence). The CDR3 loop reads CASSPDRDSQPQHF. The CDR3 nucleotides are TGTGCCAGCAGCCCCGACAGGGATAGTCAGCCCCAGCATTTT.

V gene TRBV6-6 combines with J gene TRBJ1-2; D is undetermined. CDR1 and CDR2 from the germline V gene are MNHNY and SVGAGI (reference sequence). The V end was cut by 2 bases, the J end by 3 bases, with 13 bases between. The CDR3 runs 15 residues. DNA for the CDR3: TGTGCCAGCAGTTACAGGCTAGTCAAGGACTATGGCTACACCTTC. Its protein product is CASSYRLVKDYGYTF.

The V and J genes are TRBV10-3 and TRBJ2-7; TRBD1 agrees at 10 bases. V lost 6 bases, J lost 4 bases, and 6 bases stayed unmatched. Germline V gene sequence: CDR1 ENHRY, CDR2 SYGVKD. This CDR3 contains 14 residues. For the CDR3, the DNA is TGTGCCATCAGGGAGACAGGGGGCGCTTACGAGCAGTACTTC. Protein sequence: CAIRETGGAYEQYF.

The chain employs TRBV11-2 and TRBJ2-5; 9 bases are a match to TRBD2. CDR3 length: 15 residues. Germline CDR1 reads SGHAT; CDR2 reads FQNNGV. V dropped 4 bases and J dropped 2; count of bases not matched to a gene: 5. The CDR3 sequence is CASSYGLAPQETQYF. The CDR3 nucleotides read TGTGCCAGCAGCTATGGACTAGCGCCGCAAGAGACCCAGTACTTC.

CDR3 residues: CAISEGSAGNQPQHF. CDR3 DNA sequence: TGTGCCATCAGTGAGGGATCGGCGGGCAATCAGCCCCAGCATTTT. The V and J genes are TRBV10-3 and TRBJ1-5; D remains ambiguous. The germline gives CDR1 ENHRY, CDR2 SYGVKD. The CDR3 spans 15 residues. V lost 2 bases to trimming and J lost 2 bases, with 10 bases between them.

This clone was counted a single time. CDR3 in amino acids: CASSLELPDTQYF. CDR3 DNA sequence: TGTGCCAGCAGCTTAGAGCTTCCAGATACGCAGTATTTT. The gene calls are TRBV7-2 and TRBJ2-3; D call uncertain. V lost 1 base and J 4 bases, leaving 6 bases between the germline ends. This CDR3 comprises 13 residues. Germline-derived CDR1 and CDR2 are SGHTA and FQGNSA.

The chain has TRBV27 and TRBJ2-5; D call uncertain. The closer fit of TRBJ2-7 to the DNA end suggests the J call may be wrong. The CDR3 covers 13 residues. CDR1 is MNHEY and CDR2 is SMNVEV in the germline V gene (reference sequence). The CDR3 region has the DNA TGTGCCAGCAGTGGCCTAGACTCCTACGAGCAGTACTTC. Protein product: CASSGLDSYEQYF.

CDR3 protein: CASSHNCGLAGGRPSGANVLTF. In DNA form, the CDR3 reads TGTGCCAGCAGCCATAATTGTGGCCTAGCGGGGGGGCGCCCCTCTGGGGCCAACGTCCTGACTTTC. This rearrangement joins TRBV21-1 to TRBJ2-6; TRBD2, the D gene given by the table, was not confirmed from the DNA. TRBV21-1 is a pseudogene segment. This CDR3 has 22 residues.

DNA for the CDR3: TGTGCCAGCAGCCCCCGACTAGCGGGGGGACGGACAGATACGCAGTATTTT. Translated, it gives CASSPRLAGGRTDTQYF. The chain links TRBV11-2 to TRBJ2-3; 13 nucleotides match TRBD2. The CDR3 covers 17 residues. The V segment lost 5 bases and the J segment 3 bases; nucleotides outside the gene matches: 8. Germline assignment: CDR1 SGHAT and CDR2 FQNNGV.

This sequence joins TRBV4-2 and TRBJ2-5; 13 bases match TRBD2. The junction had 7 bases not matched to a gene; V was cut back by 1 base and J by 5 bases. The CDR3 runs to 17 residues. CDR1 and CDR2 (germline): LGHNA, YNFKEQ. The CDR3 is CASSQGRLAGGGETQYF. CDR3 bases: TGTGCCAGCAGCCAAGGCCGACTAGCGGGGGGAGGGGAGACCCAGTACTTC.

This clone was seen just once. V usage is TRBV6-5 and J usage is TRBJ1-2, with 10 nucleotides matching TRBD1. The V gene end was trimmed by 6 bases and the J gene end by 2 bases; junction bases not matched to a gene: 3. Germline CDR1 MNHEY, CDR2 SVGAGI. This CDR3 spans 14 amino acids. The CDR3 DNA sequence: TGTGCCAGCAGCCGGACAGGGGGAAACTATGGCTACACCTTC. Translating gives CASSRTGGNYGYTF.

V is TRBV18 and J is TRBJ2-1; TRBD2 aligns across 8 bases. This CDR3 spans 19 amino acids. Losses at the gene ends were 3 bases for V and 0 bases for J; bases not matched to a gene: 13. Germline V gene data show CDR1 as KGHSH and CDR2 as LQKENI. The CDR3 reads CASSPPGLAAFPSYNEQFF. The CDR3 bases are TGTGCCAGCTCACCCCCCGGACTAGCCGCCTTTCCCTCCTACAATGAGCAGTTCTTC.

CDR3 DNA: TGTGCCAGCAGCTCCCCCTCGGAGGGCGTGGACACTGAAGCTTTCTTT. Protein sequence: CASSSPSEGVDTEAFF. V is TRBV5-4 and J is TRBJ1-1; no firm D call. The CDR3 spans 16 residues. Germline-derived CDR1 and CDR2 are SGHNT and YYREEE (reference sequence). V lost 3 bases to trimming and J lost 3 bases, with 18 bases between them.

V and J are TRBV7-9 and TRBJ1-1; 8 bases align to TRBD1. The germline V gene has CDR1 SEHNR and CDR2 FQNEAQ (reference sequence). The length of the CDR3 is 13 residues. V dropped 3 bases and J dropped 5; count of bases not matched to a gene: 2. The CDR3 sequence: CASSLTGVTEAFF. As DNA, the CDR3 is TGTGCCAGCAGCTTGACAGGGGTGACTGAAGCTTTCTTT.

The chain is built from TRBV29-1 and TRBJ1-3, with a possible D match to TRBD1 (6 bases). Trimming pared 4 bases from V and 0 bases from J, leaving 13 bases between. CDR3 length: 15 amino acids. CDR1 SQVTM and CDR2 ANQGSEA come from the germline V gene. CDR3 region: CSVGQTGTSGNTIYF. DNA of the CDR3: TGCAGCGTTGGACAGACAGGCACCTCTGGAAACACCATATATTTT.

This chain uses TRBV7-2 with TRBJ2-3; D is ambiguous. There are 15 residues in the CDR3. Per the germline V gene, CDR1 is SGHTA and CDR2 is FQGNSA. Deletions cut 1 base from V and 0 bases from J, with 8 bases between. The CDR3 coding sequence is TGTGCCAGCAGCTTAGAACTCCTTAGCACAGATACGCAGTATTTT. Translation: CASSLELLSTDTQYF. The full variable domain, with the rest looked up from reference TRBV7-2 and TRBJ2-3, is GAGVSQSPSNKVTEKGKDVELRCDPISGHTALYWYRQSLGQGLEFLIYFQGNSAPDKSGLPSDRFSAERTGGSVSTLTIQRTQQEDSAVYLCASSLELLSTDTQYFGPGTRLTVL.

This sequence joins TRBV5-4 and TRBJ2-1; 10 positions match TRBD2. CDR3 size: 14 residues. Germline CDR1 and CDR2: SGHNT and YYREEE (reference sequence). J gave up 10 bases and V 5 bases, and 9 bases lay outside the gene matches. This CDR3 reads CASSLAGGPWEQFF. The CDR3 DNA reads as TGTGCCAGCAGTTTAGCGGGGGGTCCTTGGGAGCAGTTCTTC. Drawing the rest from reference TRBV5-4 and TRBJ2-1, the complete variable domain is ETGVTQSPTHLIKTRGQQVTLRCSSQSGHNTVSWYQQALGQGPQFIFQYYREEENGRGNFPPRFSGLQFPNYSSELNVNALELDDSALYLCASSLAGGPWEQFFGPGTRLTVL.

The chain uses TRBV19 and TRBJ1-6; the match to TRBD1 covers 7 bases. Per germline, CDR1 LNHDA and CDR2 SQIVND (reference sequence). The CDR3 spans 15 residues. The V gene end was trimmed by 5 bases and the J gene end by 7 bases; junction bases not matched to a gene: 8. The CDR3 sequence: CASSPSRTGNSPLHF. CDR3 nucleotide sequence: TGTGCCAGTAGTCCATCTCGGACAGGCAATTCACCCCTCCACTTT. Full variable domain (outside the CDR3, taken from reference TRBV19 and TRBJ1-6): DGGITQSPKYLFRKEGQNVTLSCEQNLNHDAMYWYRQDPGQGLRLIYYSQIVNDFQKGDIAEGYSVSREKKESFPLTVTSAQKNPTAFYLCASSPSRTGNSPLHFGNGTRLTVT.

V usage is TRBV4-1 and J usage is TRBJ2-7, with 8 bases that match TRBD1. V trimming: 1 base; J trimming: 7 bases; junction bases outside the gene matches: 9. This CDR3 is built from 15 residues. Germline V gene lookup returns CDR1 MGHRA and CDR2 YSYEKL. This chain's CDR3 is CASSQGTGPIREQYF. Written as DNA, the CDR3 is TGCGCCAGCAGCCAAGGGACAGGGCCGATTAGGGAGCAGTACTTC.

The chain joins TRBV15 to TRBJ1-5; tentative D call: TRBD1 (6 bases). Germline loops: CDR1 LNHNV, CDR2 YYDKDF (reference sequence). The CDR3 spans 16 residues. Trimming left V 3 bases short and J 0 bases short, with 12 bases between. CDR3 sequence (DNA): TGTGCCACCAGCAGGGGGGACATTTATAGCAATCAGCCCCAGCATTTT. It encodes CATSRGDIYSNQPQHF.